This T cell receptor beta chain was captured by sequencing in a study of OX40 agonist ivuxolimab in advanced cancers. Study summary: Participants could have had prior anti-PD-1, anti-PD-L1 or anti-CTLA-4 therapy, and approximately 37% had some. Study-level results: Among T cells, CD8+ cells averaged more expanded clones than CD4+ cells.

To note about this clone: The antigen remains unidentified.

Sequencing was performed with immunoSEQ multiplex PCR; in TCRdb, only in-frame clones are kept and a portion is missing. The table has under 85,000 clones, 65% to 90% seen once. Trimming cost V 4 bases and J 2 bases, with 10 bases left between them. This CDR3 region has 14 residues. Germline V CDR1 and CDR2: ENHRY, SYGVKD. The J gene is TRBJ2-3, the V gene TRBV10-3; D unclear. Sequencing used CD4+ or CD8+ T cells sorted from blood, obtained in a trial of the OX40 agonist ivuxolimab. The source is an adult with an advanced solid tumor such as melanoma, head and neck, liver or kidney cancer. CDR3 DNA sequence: TGTGCCATCAGTGTCGGGCGCACCACAGATACGCAGTATTTT. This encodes CAISVGRTTDTQYF.